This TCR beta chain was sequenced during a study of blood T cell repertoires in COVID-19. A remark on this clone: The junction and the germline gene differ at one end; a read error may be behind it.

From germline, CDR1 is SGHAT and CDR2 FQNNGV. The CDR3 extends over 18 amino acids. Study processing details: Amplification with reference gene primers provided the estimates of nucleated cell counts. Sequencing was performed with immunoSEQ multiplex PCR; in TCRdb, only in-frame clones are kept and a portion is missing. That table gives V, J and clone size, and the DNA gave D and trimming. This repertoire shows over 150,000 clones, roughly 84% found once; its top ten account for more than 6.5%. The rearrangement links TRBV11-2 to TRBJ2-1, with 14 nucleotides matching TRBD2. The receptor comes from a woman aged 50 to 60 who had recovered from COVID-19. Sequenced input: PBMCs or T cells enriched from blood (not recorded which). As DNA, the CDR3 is TGTGCCAGCAGCTTAGATGGGACTAGCGGGAGAGGCTACAATGAGCAATTCTTC. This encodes CASSLDGTSGRGYNEQFF. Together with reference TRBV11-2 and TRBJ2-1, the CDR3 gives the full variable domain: EAGVAQSPRYKIIEKRQSVAFWCNPISGHATLYWYQQILGQGPKLLIQFQNNGVVDDSQLPKDRFSAERLKGVDSTLKIQPAKLEDSAVYLCASSLDGTSGRGYNEQFFGPGTRLTVL.